Following are 20 T cell receptor beta chains from one sample sequenced in a study of blood T cell repertoires in COVID-19. Clones were sequenced by immunoSEQ multiplex PCR, and TCRdb holds only the in-frame ones, with some missing. Among about 490,000 clones listed, 80% to 90% were seen once. Sequenced: peripheral blood. The source of these receptors is a human donor in a cohort sampled during active COVID-19.

This clone occurred once. The J gene is TRBJ2-1, the V gene TRBV5-4, with 14 bases that match TRBD2. Germline loops: CDR1 SGHNT, CDR2 YYREEE (reference sequence). The CDR3 runs to 17 residues. V was pared by 3 bases and J by 4 bases, with 6 bases of the junction left unmatched. CDR3 loop: CASSSGLAGGQYNEQFF. CDR3 in DNA: TGTGCCAGCAGCTCAGGACTAGCGGGAGGTCAATACAATGAGCAGTTCTTC.

This sequence joins TRBV28 and TRBJ2-7; possible D gene TRBD1, 6 bases. This CDR3 contains 13 residues. The V and J ends lost 6 bases and 4 bases respectively, with 13 bases between them. The germline V gene encodes CDR1 MDHEN and CDR2 SYDVKM. CDR3 region: CASSLPGHYEQYF. The CDR3 DNA reads TGTGCCAGCAGCCTCCCGGGACATTACGAGCAGTACTTC.

This clone was found a few times. The chain recombines TRBV4-1 with TRBJ2-7; D perhaps matches TRBD2 (6 bases). The germline V gene has CDR1 MGHRA and CDR2 YSYEKL. V shed 1 base and J shed 3 bases, with 16 bases lying between them. This CDR3 is built from 16 residues. CDR3 nucleotide sequence: TGCGCCAGCAGCCAAGCATTGGGGGGTTCCTACTACGAGCAGTACTTC. Its translation is CASSQALGGSYYEQYF.

V is TRBV3-1 (or the pseudogene TRBV3-2) and J is TRBJ2-2; 15 bases are a match to TRBD2. The germline CDR1 and CDR2 sequences are LGHDT and YNNKEL (reference sequence). Trimming at V came to 7 bases and at J to 0 bases, leaving 6 bases not matched to a gene. This CDR3 comprises 18 residues. The CDR3 is CASTGTSGRRPNTGELFF. DNA for the CDR3: TGTGCCAGCACCGGGACTAGCGGGAGGCGCCCGAACACCGGGGAGCTGTTTTTT.

The DNA of the CDR3 is TGTGCCAGCAGCTTAGCCGGGACAGGGAATACGCAGTATTTT. Amino acid sequence: CASSLAGTGNTQYF. J is TRBJ2-3 and V is TRBV7-8, with 9 positions matching TRBD1. The V and J ends lost 0 bases and 7 bases, in that order; junction bases with no gene match: 2. There are 14 residues in the CDR3. Per germline, CDR1 SGHVS and CDR2 FQNEAQ.

This chain uses TRBV18 with TRBJ1-3; tentative D call: TRBD1 (5 bases). This CDR3 contains 16 residues. The germline CDR1 and CDR2 sequences are KGHSH and LQKENI. V lost 6 bases to trimming and J lost 2 bases, with 17 bases between them. In DNA form, the CDR3 reads TGTGCCAGCTCCCGATCGACAGCACAAACTGGAAACACCATATATTTT. As protein: CASSRSTAQTGNTIYF.

The CDR3 DNA sequence: TGTGCCAGCAGCCCAGGACTAGCGGGAATTTCAGATACGCAGTATTTT. This sequence encodes CASSPGLAGISDTQYF. The chain employs TRBV7-9 and TRBJ2-3; 12 bases are a match to TRBD2. Germline assignment: CDR1 SEHNR and CDR2 FQNEAQ (reference sequence). The CDR3 covers 16 residues. V lost 5 bases to trimming and J lost 4 bases; unmatched junction nucleotides: 7.

The chain combines TRBV3-1 (or the pseudogene TRBV3-2) with TRBJ2-7, with 9 bases lining up with TRBD2. The ends lost 8 bases at V and 1 base at J; junction bases unmatched: 6. The CDR3 is 14 residues long. Germline-derived CDR1 and CDR2 are LGHDT and YNNKEL (reference sequence). CDR3 bases: TGTGCCAGCGGACCGGGACTAGCTTCCTACGAGCAGTACTTC. It is translated as CASGPGLASYEQYF.

The genes are TRBV28 and TRBJ1-5, with 7 bases lining up with TRBD1. CDR1 is MDHEN and CDR2 is SYDVKM in the germline V gene. The V and J ends lost 10 bases and 9 bases, in that order; junction bases with no gene match: 12. The CDR3 runs 13 residues. Written as DNA, the CDR3 is TGTGCCACCACGCGACAGGGCCCATCGCCCCAGCATTTT. Translation: CATTRQGPSPQHF.

This chain links TRBV24-1 with TRBJ2-1, with 8 bases identical to TRBD2. J was trimmed by 4 bases and V by 7 bases; bases with no gene match: 11. Germline-derived CDR1 and CDR2 are KGHDR and SFDVKD. The CDR3 is made up of 16 amino acids. CDR3 DNA sequence: TGTGCCACCAGCCCAGCGGGAGTCGAAGGGTACAATGAGCAGTTCTTC. Translating it yields CATSPAGVEGYNEQFF.

The rearrangement joins TRBV2 to TRBJ1-3; no clear D. Trimming removed 8 bases at V and 0 bases at J, with 20 bases between. The CDR3 has 17 residues. Germline lookup yields CDR1 SNHLY and CDR2 FYNNEI. The CDR3 nucleotides are TGTGCCAGCTACCGAGAACTAGGACCGATCTCTGGAAACACCATATATTTT. This translates into CASYRELGPISGNTIYF.

The rearrangement joins TRBV5-4 to TRBJ2-7; no firm D call. The CDR3 length is 13 residues. Germline values: CDR1 SGHNT, CDR2 YYREEE (reference sequence). V was trimmed by 1 base and J by 7 bases, leaving 12 bases between them. DNA for the CDR3: TGTGCCAGCAGCTTGAGGAGTGTCCGGGAGCAGTACTTC. Translated: CASSLRSVREQYF.

This clone was seen a handful of times. One junction end disagrees with the germline gene, perhaps due to a read error. The chain employs TRBV5-4 and TRBJ2-5; D unresolved. The germline gives CDR1 SGHNT, CDR2 YYREEE (reference sequence). The CDR3 covers 8 residues. The CDR3 spells CASSPEDF. The CDR3 DNA reads as TGTGCCAGCAGCCCTGAGGACTTC.

The CDR3 protein is CASSDGTGGHYEQYF. Here the CDR3 DNA reads TGTGCCAGCAGCGACGGGACAGGGGGGCACTACGAGCAGTACTTC. The V and J genes are TRBV7-8 and TRBJ2-7; 11 bases map to TRBD1. Looked up from germline, CDR1 is SGHVS and CDR2 is FQNEAQ. The junction had 6 bases not matched to a gene; V was cut back by 5 bases and J by 3 bases. This CDR3 comprises 15 residues.

The chain combines TRBV18 with TRBJ2-5; TRBD1 matches at 10 bases. The V segment lost 6 bases and the J segment 5 bases; nucleotides outside the gene matches: 6. Per the germline V gene, CDR1 is KGHSH and CDR2 is LQKENI. CDR3 length equals 14 residues. DNA for the CDR3: TGTGCCAGCTCTTCGACAGGGGGCGGTGAGACCCAGTACTTC. Its protein product is CASSSTGGGETQYF.

Details on this clone: Relative to the germline gene, one junction end is altered; a read error may explain this. This chain connects TRBV19 to TRBJ2-1; 7 bases align to TRBD1. This CDR3 region has 16 residues. CDR1 LNHDA and CDR2 SQIVND come from the germline V gene (reference sequence). This CDR3 is CASMGIGTASSNEQFF. CDR3 nucleotide sequence: TGTGCCAGTATGGGTATAGGGACAGCCTCCTCCAATGAGCAGTTCTTC.

Only one count was recorded for this clone. The chain is built from TRBV30 and TRBJ2-7; 7 nucleotides line up with TRBD1. The germline CDR1 and CDR2 sequences are GTSNPN and SVGIG (reference sequence). With V trimmed by 1 base and J by 6 bases, 9 bases remained unmatched. This CDR3 has 14 residues. The CDR3 loop is CAWSAAPAGGEQYF. Here the CDR3 DNA reads TGTGCCTGGAGTGCCGCTCCGGCAGGGGGCGAGCAGTACTTC.

The chain recombines TRBV19 with TRBJ2-6, with a possible D match to TRBD1 (6 bases). The CDR3 extends over 16 amino acids. Germline loops: CDR1 LNHDA, CDR2 SQIVND (reference sequence). Trimming left V 3 bases short and J 2 bases short, with 11 bases between. Written as DNA, the CDR3 is TGTGCCAGTAGTATCCCCAGGGGTGCTGGGGCCAACGTCCTGACTTTC. Protein sequence: CASSIPRGAGANVLTF.

The rearrangement uses TRBV2 and TRBJ2-3; TRBD2 matches 7 bases. Per the germline V gene, CDR1 is SNHLY and CDR2 is FYNNEI. This CDR3 region has 17 residues. V shed 1 base and J 4 bases; nucleotides not matched to a gene: 11. CDR3 residues: CASSEGNVGGPPDTQYF. CDR3 coding DNA: TGTGCCAGCAGTGAAGGGAATGTGGGAGGGCCACCAGATACGCAGTATTTT.

This clone appeared a single time. Other DNA variants within this sample encode the same CDR3. The rearrangement joins TRBV12-3 or TRBV12-4 to TRBJ1-2; D is unresolved. V was trimmed by 3 bases and J by 4 bases, leaving 6 bases between them. This CDR3 comprises 12 residues. CDR3 in amino acids: CASSFSGYGYTF. The CDR3 DNA reads TGTGCCAGCAGTTTTTCAGGCTATGGCTACACCTTC.